The 30 T cell receptor gamma chains in this list originate from one sample, sequenced in a study of fetal and pediatric gammadelta thymocytes. TCRdb re-processed the reads via CATT. This table holds about 1,000 gamma-chain clones, approximately 4.6% found once. Specimen: non-Vgamma9Vdelta2 gamma-delta T cells from the thymus. Subset given: CD3+gammadeltaTCR+ thymocytes not co-expressing Vgamma9 and Vdelta2. These receptors all stem from a child who underwent cardiac surgery and was recorded as healthy.

By share, this clone ranks as large. V usage is TRGV8 and J usage is TRGJ1 or TRGJ2. In germline, CDR1 is VENAVY, CDR2 YDSYNSRV. The V and J ends lost 10 bases and 5 bases, in that order; junction bases with no gene match: 23. The CDR3 covers 16 residues. This CDR3 reads CATSPALRLLNYKKLF. CDR3 DNA: TGTGCCACATCCCCGGCCCTGCGACTTCTTAATTATAAGAAACTCTTT.

In this sample, this clone is medium-sized. This chain joins TRGV2 and TRGJP2. This CDR3 region has 14 residues. Germline-derived CDR1 and CDR2 are EGSNGY and YDSYNSKV. With 5 bases clipped from V and 0 bases from J, the junction kept 3 bases outside the gene matches. Here the CDR3 DNA reads TGTGCCACCTGGGCATATAGTAGTGATTGGATCAAGACGTTT. As protein: CATWAYSSDWIKTF.

Only a few counts were recorded for this clone. V and J are TRGV3 and TRGJ1 or TRGJ2. Trimming cost V 0 bases and J 7 bases; bases outside gene matches: 6. The length of the CDR3 is 13 residues. CDR1 and CDR2 (germline): VTNTFY, YDVSTARD (reference sequence). DNA for the CDR3: TGTGCCACCTGGGACAGGCTGAAGTATAAGAAACTCTTT. It codes for CATWDRLKYKKLF.

This clone counts as large. The chain couples TRGV9 to TRGJP. This CDR3 spans 17 amino acids. Germline-derived CDR1 and CDR2 are GITISATS and ISYDGTV (reference sequence). V lost 4 bases to trimming and J lost 3 bases; unmatched junction nucleotides: 6. The CDR3 loop reads CALWDFMQELGKKIKVF. The CDR3 nucleotides are TGTGCCTTGTGGGATTTCATGCAAGAGTTGGGCAAAAAAATCAAGGTATTT.

Concerning this clone: A much bigger clone sits one base away, suggesting this may be a read error. The V and J genes are TRGV2 and TRGJ1 or TRGJ2. This CDR3 comprises 13 residues. After removal of 3 bases from V and 1 base from J, the junction contained 3 bases not matched to a gene. Germline values: CDR1 EGSNGY, CDR2 YDSYNSKV. In DNA form, the CDR3 reads TGTGCCACCTGGGACCGTAATTATTATAAGAAACTCTTT. Translating gives CATWDRNYYKKLF.

V gene TRGV8 combines with J gene TRGJ1 or TRGJ2. CDR1 is VENAVY and CDR2 is YDSYNSRV in the germline V gene. J was trimmed by 7 bases and V by 0 bases; bases with no gene match: 6. CDR3 length: 13 residues. The CDR3 nucleotides read TGTGCCACCTGGGATAGGGGGGCCTATAAGAAACTCTTT. Its translation is CATWDRGAYKKLF.

By sample share, this clone is large. This chain links TRGV2 with TRGJ1 or TRGJ2. The V segment lost 1 base and the J segment 12 bases; nucleotides outside the gene matches: 6. The CDR3 runs to 11 residues. Germline V lookup: CDR1 EGSNGY, CDR2 YDSYNSKV. The CDR3 nucleotides are TGTGCCACCTGGGACGGTTTGGGGAAACTCTTT. This encodes CATWDGLGKLF.

As to this clone: A far bigger clonotype differs at one base, so this is likely a read error. The chain couples TRGV8 to TRGJP1. TCRdb does not report a J gene; here it was assigned by matching the DNA to germline references. Germline trimming cut 5 bases from V and 2 bases from J; bases unmatched to any gene: 8. This CDR3 region has 15 residues. Germline loops: CDR1 VENAVY, CDR2 YDSYNSRV. This CDR3 reads CATWGSTTTGWFKIF. The CDR3 DNA reads TGTGCCACCTGGGGCAGCACGACCACTGGTTGGTTCAAGATATTT.

As concerns this clone: This likely traces to a read error, being one base from a far larger clone. The V and J genes are TRGV9 and TRGJ1 or TRGJ2. This CDR3 comprises 13 residues. CDR1 is GITISATS, CDR2 ISYDGTV, per germline (reference sequence). The V and J ends lost 0 bases and 8 bases, in that order; junction bases with no gene match: 7. CDR3 region: CALWEVPYHKKLF. DNA of the CDR3: TGTGCCTTGTGGGAGGTGCCGTATCATAAGAAACTCTTT.

This clone qualifies as large. The chain recombines TRGV9 with TRGJP. The CDR3 is 17 amino acids. J was trimmed by 8 bases and V by 3 bases; bases with no gene match: 10. Germline V gives CDR1 GITISATS, CDR2 ISYDGTV (reference sequence). The CDR3 loop is CALWEPDPKLGKKIKVF. The CDR3 region has the DNA TGTGCCTTGTGGGAGCCGGACCCAAAGTTGGGCAAAAAAATCAAGGTATTT.

A few counts support this clone. No DNA is shown, since the ends of the CDR3 on it are uncertain; the CDR3 is the one TCRdb lists. There is no J gene call, but TRGV2 is given as the V gene. CDR1 is EGSNGY and CDR2 is YDSYNSKV in the germline V gene. The CDR3 region is 31 residues in length, termini included. CDR3 in amino acids: CATWDGIIIRNSLAVEQHLLSQVSIGRIQHF.

This clone is labeled as large. The J gene is TRGJ1 or TRGJ2, the V gene TRGV9. With 2 bases clipped from V and 0 bases from J, the junction kept 4 bases outside the gene matches. The CDR3 runs to 14 residues. Germline V gene sequence: CDR1 GITISATS, CDR2 ISYDGTV (reference sequence). The CDR3 DNA is TGTGCCTTGTGGGAGGCGTTGAATTATTATAAGAAACTCTTT. Protein: CALWEALNYYKKLF.

This clone ranks as large. The chain has TRGV5 and TRGJ1 or TRGJ2. Looked up from germline, CDR1 is VINAFY and CDR2 is YDVSNSKD. This CDR3 is built from 13 residues. V was pared by 0 bases and J by 3 bases, with 2 bases of the junction left unmatched. The CDR3 DNA reads as TGTGCCACCTGGGACAGGGGTTATTATAAGAAACTCTTT. It yields the protein CATWDRGYYKKLF.

Only a few counts were recorded for this clone. A much more abundant neighbour one base away suggests this may be a read error. This sample includes further DNA sequences coding for the same CDR3. The chain joins TRGV8 to TRGJP2. Looked up from germline, CDR1 is VENAVY and CDR2 is YDSYNSRV. The CDR3 is made up of 14 amino acids. The CDR3 loop is CATWVNSSDWIKTF. In DNA, the CDR3 is TGTGCCACCTGGGTAAATAGTAGTGATTGGATCAAGACTTTT.

By sample fraction, this clone is large (0.1 to 1%). This same CDR3 is encoded by further DNA sequences in the sample. V usage is TRGV9 and J usage is TRGJP1. Trimming cost V 0 bases and J 7 bases; bases outside gene matches: 5. This CDR3 contains 14 residues. Germline-derived CDR1 and CDR2 are GITISATS and ISYDGTV (reference sequence). CDR3 DNA sequence: TGTGCCTTGTGGGAGGTGCAAGTTGGTTGGTTCAAGATATTT. This gives the protein CALWEVQVGWFKIF.

By share, this clone ranks as large. The chain combines TRGV4 with TRGJ1 or TRGJ2. J gave up 12 bases and V 0 bases, and 8 bases lay outside the gene matches. Germline V gene data show CDR1 as EGSTGY and CDR2 as YDSYTSSV. The length of the CDR3 is 12 residues. CDR3 amino acids: CATWDGQFGKLF. CDR3 DNA sequence: TGTGCCACCTGGGATGGGCAGTTTGGGAAACTCTTT.

Concerning this clone: A much larger clone differs by one base, so this may be a read error. The chain has TRGV9 and TRGJ1 or TRGJ2. Germline matching of the DNA provided the J gene here, since TCRdb leaves it blank. Germline V gene sequence: CDR1 GITISATS, CDR2 ISYDGTV (reference sequence). The ends lost 3 bases at V and 6 bases at J; junction bases unmatched: 11. The CDR3 runs to 14 residues. This chain's CDR3 is CALWELHVSYKKLF. The CDR3 DNA is TGTGCCTTGTGGGAGTTGCACGTAAGTTATAAGAAACTCTTT.

This clone ranks as large. The chain links TRGV3 to TRGJ1 or TRGJ2. The V and J ends lost 0 bases and 3 bases, in that order; junction bases with no gene match: 2. Germline loops: CDR1 VTNTFY, CDR2 YDVSTARD (reference sequence). The CDR3 totals 13 residues. This CDR3 reads CATWDRIYYKKLF. The CDR3 coding sequence is TGTGCCACCTGGGACAGGATTTATTATAAGAAACTCTTT.

This clone is termed medium-sized. The rearrangement links TRGV3 to TRGJ1 or TRGJ2. The CDR3 loop spans 13 amino acids. V trimming: 0 bases; J trimming: 3 bases; junction bases outside the gene matches: 2. Germline lookup yields CDR1 VTNTFY and CDR2 YDVSTARD (reference sequence). The CDR3 DNA reads TGTGCCACCTGGGACAGGACTTATTATAAGAAACTCTTT. Translated: CATWDRTYYKKLF.

Relative to its sample, this clone is large. The chain combines TRGV4 with TRGJ1 or TRGJ2. This CDR3 is 15 amino acids long. V was pared by 0 bases and J by 3 bases, with 8 bases of the junction left unmatched. From germline, CDR1 is EGSTGY and CDR2 YDSYTSSV. This CDR3 reads CATWDGNRGYYKKLF. For the CDR3, the DNA is TGTGCCACCTGGGATGGGAATCGCGGTTATTATAAGAAACTCTTT.

By its share, this clone is medium-sized. V is TRGV8 and J is TRGJP2. Assignment of the J gene here rests on matching the DNA to germline, because TCRdb gives none. The CDR3 is made up of 14 amino acids. The ends lost 2 bases at V and 2 bases at J; junction bases unmatched: 2. Germline V gives CDR1 VENAVY, CDR2 YDSYNSRV. The CDR3 reads CATWDMSSDWIKTF. As DNA, the CDR3 is TGTGCCACCTGGGATATGAGTAGTGATTGGATCAAGACGTTT.

As for this clone: One base away lies a much larger clone, so this may be a sequencing read error. This chain connects TRGV8 to TRGJ1 or TRGJ2. TCRdb gives no J gene; it was assigned here by matching the DNA to germline. Germline V gives CDR1 VENAVY, CDR2 YDSYNSRV. Trimming removed 1 base from V and 6 bases from J; junction bases left unmatched: 0. The CDR3 totals 11 residues. CDR3 sequence reads: CATWDSYKKLF. The CDR3 coding sequence is TGTGCCACCTGGGATAGTTATAAGAAACTCTTT.

Judged by abundance, this clone is large. The identical CDR3 is also encoded by other nucleotide sequences in the sample. This chain joins TRGV9 and TRGJP. This CDR3 has 15 residues. Germline CDR1 and CDR2: GITISATS and ISYDGTV (reference sequence). J lost 7 bases, V lost 2 bases, and 2 bases had no gene match. The CDR3 nucleotides read TGTGCCTTGTGGGAGGAGGAGTTGGGCAAAAAAATCAAGGTATTT. Translating gives CALWEEELGKKIKVF.

The J gene is TRGJP1, while no V gene call was made. The CDR3 consists of 17 residues. This CDR3 is CATWDRRLYTTGWFKIF. CDR3 DNA sequence: TGTGCCACCTGGGACAGGCGGTTATATACCACTGGTTGGTTCAAGATATTT.

This clone is large by share. The chain has TRGV2 and TRGJ1 or TRGJ2. The CDR3 has 13 amino acids. Per germline, CDR1 EGSNGY and CDR2 YDSYNSKV. The J segment lost 6 bases and the V segment lost 0 bases, leaving 5 bases of the junction unmatched. DNA of the CDR3: TGTGCCACCTGGGACGGGCGGGTTTATAAGAAACTCTTT. Its protein is CATWDGRVYKKLF.

This clone is labeled medium-sized. This chain connects TRGV8 to TRGJP1. The CDR3 runs 13 residues. V shed 4 bases, J shed 3 bases, and the junction held 2 bases outside the gene matches. CDR1 VENAVY and CDR2 YDSYNSRV come from the germline V gene. The CDR3 region is CATWEATGWFKIF. CDR3 coding DNA: TGTGCCACCTGGGAGGCCACTGGTTGGTTCAAGATATTT.

By sample share, this clone is large. The rearrangement links TRGV3 to TRGJ1 or TRGJ2. V was pared by 0 bases and J by 1 base, with 9 bases of the junction left unmatched. In germline, CDR1 is VTNTFY, CDR2 YDVSTARD (reference sequence). This CDR3 spans 16 amino acids. CDR3 coding DNA: TGTGCCACCTGGGACAGGCGGAACCCCAATTATTATAAGAAACTCTTT. It encodes CATWDRRNPNYYKKLF.

This clone is labeled medium-sized (0.01 to 0.1%). This chain connects TRGV9 to TRGJ1 or TRGJ2. V lost 0 bases to trimming and J lost 11 bases; unmatched junction nucleotides: 10. The CDR3 loop spans 13 amino acids. CDR1 and CDR2 (germline): GITISATS, ISYDGTV (reference sequence). CDR3 amino acids: CALWEVRFGEKLF. The CDR3 DNA follows: TGTGCCTTGTGGGAGGTGCGTTTTGGCGAGAAACTCTTT.

This clone is categorized as large. Other DNA sequences in the same sample also yield this CDR3. The chain joins TRGV9 to TRGJ1 or TRGJ2. This CDR3 region has 12 residues. Germline CDR1 GITISATS, CDR2 ISYDGTV (reference sequence). Trimming took 1 base from V and 4 from J; bases not matched to a gene: 1. CDR3 region: CALWEVYYKKLF. CDR3 DNA: TGTGCCTTGTGGGAGGTCTATTATAAGAAACTCTTT.

By share, this clone counts as large (0.1 to 1%). This chain links TRGV2 with TRGJP1. V lost 2 bases to trimming and J lost 0 bases; unmatched junction nucleotides: 3. Germline loops: CDR1 EGSNGY, CDR2 YDSYNSKV. CDR3 length: 15 amino acids. The CDR3 nucleotides are TGTGCCACCTGGGACGACGATACCACTGGTTGGTTCAAGATATTT. Protein: CATWDDDTTGWFKIF.